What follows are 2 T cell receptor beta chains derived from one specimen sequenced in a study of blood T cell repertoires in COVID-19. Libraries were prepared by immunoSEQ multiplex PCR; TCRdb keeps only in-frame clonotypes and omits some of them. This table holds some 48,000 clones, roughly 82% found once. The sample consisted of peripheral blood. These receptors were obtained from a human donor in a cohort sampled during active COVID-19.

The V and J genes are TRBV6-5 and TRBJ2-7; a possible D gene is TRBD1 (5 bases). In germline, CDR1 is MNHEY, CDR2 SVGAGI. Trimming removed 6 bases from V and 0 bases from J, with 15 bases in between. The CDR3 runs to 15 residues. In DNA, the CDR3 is TGTGCCAGCAGAGCCCCGGACACCTACTCCTACGAGCAGTACTTC. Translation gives CASRAPDTYSYEQYF.

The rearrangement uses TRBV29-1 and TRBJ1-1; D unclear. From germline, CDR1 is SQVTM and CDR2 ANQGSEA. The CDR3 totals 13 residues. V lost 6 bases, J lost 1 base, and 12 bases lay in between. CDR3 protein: CSVGGLGNTEAFF. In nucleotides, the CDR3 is TGCAGCGTCGGAGGCCTGGGGAACACTGAAGCTTTCTTT.